The TCR beta chain described here comes from a study of blood T cell repertoires in COVID-19. The J segment lost 7 bases and the V segment lost 1 base, leaving 8 bases of the junction unmatched. CDR3 size: 15 residues. The V gene's germline CDR1 is SNHLY and CDR2 FYNNEI. TCRdb keeps only in-frame clones here, not all; method: immunoSEQ multiplex PCR. The sample contains under 200,000 clones, about four fifths of which appear only once. The receptor comes from a woman between 65 and 79 years old who had recovered from COVID-19. This rearrangement joins TRBV2 to TRBJ1-2; 8 nucleotides match TRBD1. Sequencing input: peripheral blood. CDR3 loop: CASSEEGTGRGGYTF. The CDR3 DNA sequence: TGTGCCAGCAGTGAAGAGGGGACAGGTAGGGGTGGCTACACCTTC.